This T cell receptor beta chain was sequenced during a study of cytomegalovirus exposure and HLA in healthy donors. Points from the study as a whole: For most TCR beta V segments, an earlier analysis put the productive rate at about 87% or about 30% of the time.

Donors likely had unrecorded immune exposures despite being nominally healthy when sampled. Regarding this clone: Its antigen is unidentified.

The PCR was carried out with 60 Vbeta primers and 13 Jbeta primers. In the authors' workflow: Some 9.9 million of some 80 million unique TCR beta chains were shared, per a later count. The assay was immunoSEQ multiplex PCR, and TCRdb's table has in-frame clones only and misses some. V and J calls plus clone size are reproduced from that table; the DNA served to infer D and trimming. The table shows 200,000 or so clones, with 82% occurring only once. The CDR3 sequence is 14 residues long. Germline CDR1 is LNHDA and CDR2 is SQIVND (reference sequence). The V segment lost 7 bases and the J segment 7 bases; nucleotides outside the gene matches: 11.

Material for sequencing was PBMCs. The receptor comes from a woman aged 50 to 60 in good health and CMV-seropositive. This chain uses TRBV19 with TRBJ1-2, with 8 bases that match TRBD1. CDR3 nucleotides: TGTGCCAGTACCCCAACGGACAGGGAAGGTGGCTACACCTTC. Protein: CASTPTDREGGYTF.